This T cell receptor beta chain was captured by sequencing in a study of cytomegalovirus exposure and HLA in healthy donors. About the study: Around 78 million unique TCRs, all from HLA-typed donors, were included in an early release of the data.

The CDR3 is 16 residues long. V lost 0 bases, J lost 0 bases, and 9 bases lay in between. CDR1 is LGHNA and CDR2 is YSLEER in the germline V gene. This clone was recorded a few times. The primer mix had 60 Vbeta and 13 Jbeta primers. Original processing methods: Among the unique TCR beta chains that a later analysis counted, 75 million to 85 million in all, 10 million to 13 million were shared. The protocol was immunoSEQ multiplex PCR, while the TCRdb copy is restricted to in-frame clones and leaves out a portion. The DNA was the basis for D and trimming; V, J and clone size are from that table. The sample has some 150,000 clones; 60% to 85% are singletons.

Sample: PBMCs. This TCR was sampled from a woman aged 40 to 50 in good health and CMV-seronegative. The V call is TRBV4-3, the J call TRBJ1-5; D is unresolved. Here the CDR3 DNA reads TGCGCCAGCAGCCAAGATCTGGGCTATAGCAATCAGCCCCAGCATTTT. Amino acids: CASSQDLGYSNQPQHF.